Following are 20 T cell receptor beta chains from one sample sequenced in a study of a mutant IDH1 vaccine in newly diagnosed glioma. The time point denotes: week 11, during vaccination. The vaccine gave 300 ug of a 20-mer mutant IDH1 peptide subcutaneously per dose. Method: immunoSEQ multiplex PCR; TCRdb's copy keeps in-frame clones and lacks some. The sample carries 30,000 to 35,000 clones, 90% recorded once. The antigens these receptors bind are not known. This specimen was PBMCs, taken from a glioma patient whose treatment included an IDH1 peptide vaccine. The receptors stem from a man aged 18 to 35 with glioma.

This rearrangement joins TRBV29-1 to TRBJ1-1, with TRBD1 matching 7 bases. J was trimmed by 4 bases and V by 5 bases; bases with no gene match: 10. The CDR3 consists of 14 residues. Germline lookup yields CDR1 SQVTM and CDR2 ANQGSEA. CDR3: CSVRSQGRTTEAFF. CDR3 sequence (DNA): TGCAGCGTTAGGTCACAGGGGCGGACCACTGAAGCTTTCTTT.

This rearrangement joins TRBV19 to TRBJ1-1, with D unclear. This CDR3 spans 14 amino acids. Trimming removed 4 bases from V and 0 bases from J, with 9 bases in between. Per germline, CDR1 LNHDA and CDR2 SQIVND (reference sequence). CDR3 protein: CASSSRQVNTEAFF. The CDR3 bases are TGTGCCAGTAGTAGCCGACAAGTGAACACTGAAGCTTTCTTT.

This rearrangement joins TRBV15 to TRBJ1-1; TRBD1 agrees at 9 bases. Germline V lookup: CDR1 LNHNV, CDR2 YYDKDF (reference sequence). Trimming cost V 1 base and J 3 bases; bases outside gene matches: 6. The length of the CDR3 is 16 residues. The CDR3 DNA follows: TGTGCCACCAGCAGAGGGACAGGGGAGTCTTACACTGAAGCTTTCTTT. Its protein product is CATSRGTGESYTEAFF.

CDR3 residues: CASSPGQGVGELFF. CDR3 coding DNA: TGTGCCAGCAGCCCAGGACAGGGGGTCGGGGAGCTGTTTTTT. The chain recombines TRBV7-9 with TRBJ2-2; 10 positions match TRBD1. Germline V gene sequence: CDR1 SEHNR, CDR2 FQNEAQ (reference sequence). J lost 7 bases, V lost 5 bases, and 4 bases had no gene match. CDR3 size: 14 residues.

This clone has just one count. The chain joins TRBV6-5 to TRBJ1-1, with D tentatively TRBD1 (6 bases). Per the germline V gene, CDR1 is MNHEY and CDR2 is SVGAGI. This CDR3 is 14 amino acids long. The V end was cut by 6 bases, the J end by 1 base, with 12 bases between. The CDR3 coding sequence is TGTGCCAGCAGGTTGGGGGCCAGGAACACTGAAGCTTTCTTT. The encoded protein is CASRLGARNTEAFF.

The J gene is TRBJ1-5, the V gene TRBV6-1; D remains unclear. The CDR3 covers 11 residues. Trimming shortened V by 2 bases and J by 7 bases, and 3 bases separated the two germline ends. The germline CDR1 and CDR2 sequences are MNHNS and SASEGT. The CDR3 here is CASSETQPQHF. The DNA of the CDR3 is TGTGCCAGCAGTGAAACACAGCCCCAGCATTTT.

The rearrangement joins TRBV7-2 to TRBJ1-1; perhaps TRBD1 as D (5 bases). Germline V gene sequence: CDR1 SGHTA, CDR2 FQGNSA. Deletions cut 1 base from V and 3 bases from J, with 15 bases between. The CDR3 sequence is 16 residues long. The DNA of the CDR3 is TGTGCCAGCAGCTTAGGACCCCAGGGCAGCGACACTGAAGCTTTCTTT. Residues: CASSLGPQGSDTEAFF.

The chain links TRBV20-1 to TRBJ1-2, with a weak D call TRBD1 (5 bases). V was cut by 1 base and J by 14 bases, with 14 bases left in between. There are 11 residues in the CDR3. The germline gives CDR1 DFQATT, CDR2 SNEGSKA (reference sequence). The CDR3 here is CSARGGRGATF. DNA for the CDR3: TGCAGTGCTAGAGGAGGGAGGGGCGCTACCTTC.

The chain couples TRBV10-3 to TRBJ1-6; D unresolved. The germline V and J ends were trimmed by 3 bases and 3 bases, with 0 bases remaining between them. The V gene's germline CDR1 is ENHRY and CDR2 SYGVKD. There are 12 residues in the CDR3. The CDR3 spells CAISDYNSPLHF. The CDR3 bases are TGTGCCATCAGTGACTATAATTCACCCCTCCACTTT.

Only one count was recorded for this clone. This chain connects TRBV27 to TRBJ2-7; D may be TRBD2 (5 bases). With 3 bases removed from V and 5 bases from J, the gap between germline ends came to 11 bases. This CDR3 region has 13 residues. Germline V gives CDR1 MNHEY, CDR2 SMNVEV (reference sequence). The CDR3 loop is CASSLAGIHEQYF. DNA for the CDR3: TGTGCCAGCAGTTTGGCCGGGATCCACGAGCAGTACTTC.

This chain uses TRBV29-1 with TRBJ2-7; 13 positions agree with TRBD2. CDR1 is SQVTM, CDR2 ANQGSEA, per germline. The CDR3 covers 13 residues. The ends lost 7 bases at V and 5 bases at J; junction bases unmatched: 5. The CDR3: CSGRTSGSHEQYF. CDR3 coding DNA: TGCAGCGGCCGGACTAGCGGGAGCCACGAGCAGTACTTC.

This rearrangement joins TRBV9 to TRBJ2-7, with 14 positions matching TRBD2. There are 20 residues in the CDR3. Looked up from germline, CDR1 is SGDLS and CDR2 is YYNGEE. J lost 0 bases, V lost 0 bases, and 11 bases had no gene match. CDR3: CASSVGLGLAGVSSSYEQYF. For the CDR3, the DNA is TGTGCCAGCAGCGTAGGATTGGGACTAGCGGGAGTATCAAGCTCCTACGAGCAGTACTTC.

The V gene is TRBV5-6, the J gene TRBJ2-2; D ambiguous. Trimming took off 0 bases at V and 0 bases at J, with 0 bases between the two ends. This CDR3 region has 13 residues. CDR1 and CDR2 from the germline V gene are SGHDT and YYEEEE. As DNA, the CDR3 is TGTGCCAGCAGCTTGGCGAACACCGGGGAGCTGTTTTTT. Translation: CASSLANTGELFF.

The V call is TRBV30, the J call TRBJ1-5, with D tentatively TRBD1 (5 bases). The germline gives CDR1 GTSNPN, CDR2 SVGIG (reference sequence). CDR3 length: 13 residues. Trimming shortened V by 1 base and J by 7 bases, and 11 bases separated the two germline ends. The CDR3 sequence is CAWSGGPGQPQHF. DNA of the CDR3: TGTGCCTGGAGTGGGGGTCCAGGGCAGCCCCAGCATTTT.

This sequence joins TRBV19 and TRBJ1-1; no reliable D call. V lost 5 bases and J lost 1, with 11 bases in between. The CDR3 has 14 residues. Germline CDR1 LNHDA, CDR2 SQIVND (reference sequence). DNA for the CDR3: TGTGCCAGTAGTTTGGTCTGGGGGAACACTGAAGCTTTCTTT. Encoded protein: CASSLVWGNTEAFF. The full variable domain, completed using reference TRBV19 and TRBJ1-1, is DGGITQSPKYLFRKEGQNVTLSCEQNLNHDAMYWYRQDPGQGLRLIYYSQIVNDFQKGDIAEGYSVSREKKESFPLTVTSAQKNPTAFYLCASSLVWGNTEAFFGQGTRLTVV.

The table lists this clone with a count of one. The V call is TRBV4-3, the J call TRBJ2-7, with TRBD1 identical over 8 bases. V dropped 0 bases and J dropped 1; count of bases not matched to a gene: 5. The CDR3 is 16 amino acids. Germline V CDR1 and CDR2: LGHNA, YSLEER. The CDR3 nucleotides are TGCGCCAGCAGCCAAGACACCGGACAGGGATCCTACGAGCAGTACTTC. This sequence encodes CASSQDTGQGSYEQYF.

The rearrangement joins TRBV29-1 to TRBJ1-2, with D possibly matching TRBD1 (6 bases). Germline loops: CDR1 SQVTM, CDR2 ANQGSEA. Trimming pared 4 bases from V and 5 bases from J, leaving 14 bases between. This CDR3 contains 13 residues. CDR3 coding DNA: TGCAGCGTTGTAGCAGGGGTTCGGTATGGCTACACCTTC. Encoded protein: CSVVAGVRYGYTF.

V gene TRBV7-2 combines with J gene TRBJ1-2; D gene uncertain. Germline CDR1 SGHTA, CDR2 FQGNSA. The V gene lost 2 bases and the J gene lost 8 bases, with 15 bases spanning the gap. The CDR3 has 14 amino acids. For the CDR3, the DNA is TGTGCCAGCAGCTTAAACGTGGCCACGGGAGGCTACACCTTC. Translation gives CASSLNVATGGYTF.

The chain joins TRBV27 to TRBJ2-7; perhaps D is TRBD1 or TRBD2 (5 bases each). Looked up from germline, CDR1 is MNHEY and CDR2 is SMNVEV (reference sequence). The CDR3 contains 15 residues. V lost 5 bases to trimming and J lost 1 base, with 15 bases between them. CDR3 residues: CASSLAGHGSYEQYF. CDR3 coding DNA: TGTGCCAGCAGTCTAGCAGGGCATGGGTCCTACGAGCAGTACTTC.

The chain recombines TRBV28 with TRBJ1-4, with 8 bases aligning to TRBD1. V shed 4 bases and J 5 bases; nucleotides not matched to a gene: 6. CDR1 is MDHEN and CDR2 is SYDVKM in the germline V gene. This CDR3 has 15 residues. The CDR3 coding sequence is TGTGCCAGCAGTTCCTGGGGACAGGAGAATGAAAAACTGTTTTTT. Protein: CASSSWGQENEKLFF.